This is a list of T cell receptor beta chains from one sample in a study of T cell responses to AZD1222 COVID-19 vaccine. Generated by immunoSEQ multiplex PCR, the TCRdb table keeps only in-frame clones and is missing some. This sample carries around 52,000 clones, roughly 86% of them seen once, and the ten largest clones take 16%. The sequencing used peripheral blood, collected on day 0 of AZD1222 vaccination. The origin of the receptors is an adult in good health. Each CDR3 is given with its conserved first and last residue. The D gene is left open where the match is weak. Clone size is stated in some rows and not others, as once, few, many or a class when expanded.

v_gene	d_gene	abundance	j_gene	CDR3aa	CDR3nt
TRBV10-3	NA	NA	TRBJ2-3	CAINLARADTQYF	TGTGCCATCAACCTAGCGAGGGCAGATACGCAGTATTTT
TRBV27	NA	few	TRBJ1-3	CASSLTSSGNTIYF	TGTGCCAGCAGTTTGACGAGCTCTGGAAACACCATATATTTT
TRBV2	TRBD1	NA	TRBJ2-5	CASSGGQGETQYF	TGTGCCAGCAGCGGGGGACAGGGCGAGACCCAGTACTTC
TRBV4-1	TRBD1	NA	TRBJ1-3	CASSQQGTGRTGNTIYF	TGCGCCAGCAGCCAACAGGGGACAGGGCGGACTGGAAACACCATATATTTT
TRBV29-1	NA	once	TRBJ1-1	CSVLQVGTEAFF	TGCAGCGTTCTACAAGTCGGAACTGAAGCTTTCTTT
TRBV5-6	NA	NA	TRBJ2-7	CASSLGQGAYEQYF	TGTGCCAGCAGCTTGGGTCAAGGGGCCTACGAGCAGTACTTC
TRBV9	NA	NA	TRBJ1-2	CASSSHRTDDGYTF	TGTGCCAGCAGCTCCCACAGGACCGATGATGGCTACACCTTC
TRBV28	NA	NA	TRBJ1-5	CASSSLYQPQHF	TGTGCCAGCAGTTCCCTTTACCAGCCCCAGCATTTT
TRBV6-2/TRBV6-3	NA	NA	TRBJ1-5	CASSTGTGFYF	TGTGCCAGCAGCACCGGGACTGGTTTTTATTTT
TRBV30	NA	NA	TRBJ2-7	CAWSTGNSYEQYF	TGTGCCTGGAGTACAGGCAACTCCTACGAGCAGTACTTC
TRBV6-5	NA	NA	TRBJ1-5	CASRLQGGSNQPQHF	TGTGCCAGCAGACTACAGGGAGGGAGCAATCAGCCCCAGCATTTT
TRBV6-5	NA	medium-sized	TRBJ2-2	CASSYSGQNTGELFF	TGTGCCAGCAGTTACTCGGGACAAAACACCGGGGAGCTGTTTTTT